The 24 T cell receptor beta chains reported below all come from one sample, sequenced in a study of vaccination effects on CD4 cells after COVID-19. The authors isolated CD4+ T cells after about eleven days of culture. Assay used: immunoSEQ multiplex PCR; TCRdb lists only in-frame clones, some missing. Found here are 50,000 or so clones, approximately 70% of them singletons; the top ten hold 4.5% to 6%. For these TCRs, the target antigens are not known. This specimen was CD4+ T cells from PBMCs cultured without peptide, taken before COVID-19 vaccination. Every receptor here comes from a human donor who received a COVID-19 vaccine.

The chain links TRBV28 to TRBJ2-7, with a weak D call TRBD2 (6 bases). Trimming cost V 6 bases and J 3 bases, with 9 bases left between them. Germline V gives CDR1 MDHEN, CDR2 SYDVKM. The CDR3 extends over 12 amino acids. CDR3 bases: TGTGCCAGCAGCGTGGGACTCTACGAGCAGTACTTC. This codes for CASSVGLYEQYF.

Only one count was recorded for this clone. Here the CDR3 reads CASRPPGVYGYTF. The CDR3 DNA is TGTGCCAGCAGGCCCCCTGGGGTCTATGGCTACACCTTC. The rearrangement joins TRBV6-5 to TRBJ1-2; D is unresolved. V lost 6 bases to trimming and J lost 4 bases, with 12 bases between them. The CDR3 is 13 amino acids. CDR1 is MNHEY, CDR2 SVGAGI, per germline.

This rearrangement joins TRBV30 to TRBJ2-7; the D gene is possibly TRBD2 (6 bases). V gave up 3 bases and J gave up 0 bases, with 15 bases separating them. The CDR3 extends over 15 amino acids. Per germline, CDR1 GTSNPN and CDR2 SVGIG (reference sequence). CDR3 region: CAWSGGGHRSYEQYF. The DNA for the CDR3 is TGTGCCTGGAGCGGGGGTGGGCACCGCTCCTACGAGCAGTACTTC.

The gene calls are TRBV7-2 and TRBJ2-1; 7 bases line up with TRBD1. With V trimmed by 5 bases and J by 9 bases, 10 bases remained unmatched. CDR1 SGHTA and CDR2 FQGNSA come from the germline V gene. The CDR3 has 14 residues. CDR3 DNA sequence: TGTGCCAGCAGCAGACAGGGCCAGGCAGGTGAGCAGTTCTTC. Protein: CASSRQGQAGEQFF. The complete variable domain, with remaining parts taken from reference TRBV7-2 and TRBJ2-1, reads GAGVSQSPSNKVTEKGKDVELRCDPISGHTALYWYRQSLGQGLEFLIYFQGNSAPDKSGLPSDRFSAERTGGSVSTLTIQRTQQEDSAVYLCASSRQGQAGEQFFGPGTRLTVL.

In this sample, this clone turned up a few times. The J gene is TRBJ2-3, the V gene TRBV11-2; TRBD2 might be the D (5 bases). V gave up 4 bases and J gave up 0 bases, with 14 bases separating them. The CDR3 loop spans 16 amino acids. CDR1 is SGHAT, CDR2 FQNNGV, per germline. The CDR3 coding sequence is TGTGCCAGCAGCTCCGGACTGTTCTCTAGCACAGATACGCAGTATTTT. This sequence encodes CASSSGLFSSTDTQYF.

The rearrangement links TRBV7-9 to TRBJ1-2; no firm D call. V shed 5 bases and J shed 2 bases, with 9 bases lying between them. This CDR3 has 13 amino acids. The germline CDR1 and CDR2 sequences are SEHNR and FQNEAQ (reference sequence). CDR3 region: CASSRTVNYGYTF. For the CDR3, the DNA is TGTGCCAGCAGCCGCACAGTGAACTATGGCTACACCTTC.

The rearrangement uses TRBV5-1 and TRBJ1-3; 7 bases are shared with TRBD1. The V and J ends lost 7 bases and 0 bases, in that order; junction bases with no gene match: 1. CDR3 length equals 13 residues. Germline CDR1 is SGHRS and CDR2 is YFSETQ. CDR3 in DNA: TGCGCCAGCGGGGACAGCTCTGGAAACACCATATATTTT. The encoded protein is CASGDSSGNTIYF.

As DNA, the CDR3 is TGTGCCAGTAGCCTTAAGGGCTCCGGGGCCAACGTCCTGACTTTC. Residues: CASSLKGSGANVLTF. V is TRBV19 and J is TRBJ2-6; no definite D call. V was shortened by 6 bases and J by 4 bases, with 13 bases between the two germline ends. Germline loops: CDR1 LNHDA, CDR2 SQIVND (reference sequence). The CDR3 has 15 residues. The variable domain in full, completed from reference TRBV19 and TRBJ2-6, reads DGGITQSPKYLFRKEGQNVTLSCEQNLNHDAMYWYRQDPGQGLRLIYYSQIVNDFQKGDIAEGYSVSREKKESFPLTVTSAQKNPTAFYLCASSLKGSGANVLTFGAGSRLTVL.

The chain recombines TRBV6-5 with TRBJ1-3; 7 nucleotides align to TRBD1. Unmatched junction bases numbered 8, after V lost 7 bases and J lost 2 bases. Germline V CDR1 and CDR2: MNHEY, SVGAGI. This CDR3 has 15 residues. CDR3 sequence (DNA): TGTGCCAGCAACCCGACAGGGAGTCCTGGAAACACCATATATTTT. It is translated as CASNPTGSPGNTIYF.

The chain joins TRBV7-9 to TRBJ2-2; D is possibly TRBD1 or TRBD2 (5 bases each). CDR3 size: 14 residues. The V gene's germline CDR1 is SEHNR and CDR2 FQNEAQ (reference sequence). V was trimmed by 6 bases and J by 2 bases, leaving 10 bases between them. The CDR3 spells CASRGEFNTGELFF. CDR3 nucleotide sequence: TGTGCCAGCAGAGGGGAGTTTAACACCGGGGAGCTGTTTTTT.

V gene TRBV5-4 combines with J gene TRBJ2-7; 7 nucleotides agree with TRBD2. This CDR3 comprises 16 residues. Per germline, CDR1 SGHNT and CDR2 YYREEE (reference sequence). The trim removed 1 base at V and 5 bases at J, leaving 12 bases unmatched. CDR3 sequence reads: CASSLKAGRVEDEQYF. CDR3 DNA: TGTGCCAGCAGCTTGAAGGCAGGGAGGGTGGAGGACGAGCAGTACTTC.

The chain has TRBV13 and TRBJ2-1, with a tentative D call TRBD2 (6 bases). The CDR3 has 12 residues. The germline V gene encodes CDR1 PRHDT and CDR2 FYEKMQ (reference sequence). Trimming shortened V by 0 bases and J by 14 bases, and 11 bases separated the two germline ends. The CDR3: CASSLGPGVEFF. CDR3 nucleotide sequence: TGTGCCAGCAGCTTAGGGCCGGGGGTGGAGTTCTTC.

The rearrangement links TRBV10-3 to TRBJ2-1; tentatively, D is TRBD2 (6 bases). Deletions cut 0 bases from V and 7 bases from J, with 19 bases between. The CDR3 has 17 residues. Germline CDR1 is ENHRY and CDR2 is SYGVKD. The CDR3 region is CAISESIFVGGKNEQFF. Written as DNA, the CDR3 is TGTGCCATCAGTGAGTCGATTTTTGTGGGCGGGAAGAATGAGCAGTTCTTC.

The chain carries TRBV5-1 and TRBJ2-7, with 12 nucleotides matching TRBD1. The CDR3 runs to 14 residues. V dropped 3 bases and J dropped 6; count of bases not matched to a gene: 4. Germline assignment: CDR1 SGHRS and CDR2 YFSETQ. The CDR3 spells CASSSGTGGGEQYF. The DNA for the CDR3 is TGCGCCAGCAGCTCCGGGACAGGGGGCGGCGAGCAGTACTTC.

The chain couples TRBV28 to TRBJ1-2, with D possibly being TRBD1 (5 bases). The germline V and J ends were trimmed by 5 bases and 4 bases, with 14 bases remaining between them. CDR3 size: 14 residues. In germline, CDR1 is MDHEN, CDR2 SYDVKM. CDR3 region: CASSPRQPLYGYTF. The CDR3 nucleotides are TGTGCCAGCAGTCCCCGACAGCCTCTCTATGGCTACACCTTC.

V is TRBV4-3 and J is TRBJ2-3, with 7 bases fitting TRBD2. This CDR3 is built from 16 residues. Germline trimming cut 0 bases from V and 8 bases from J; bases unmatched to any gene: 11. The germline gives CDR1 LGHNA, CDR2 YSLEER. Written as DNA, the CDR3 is TGCGCCAGCAGCCAAGATATCACAGTGCCGGGGGGTACGCAGTATTTT. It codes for CASSQDITVPGGTQYF.

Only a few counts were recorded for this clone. The CDR3 nucleotides read TGTGCCAGCAGCGCACCTAACAGGGGTTGGTACGAGCAGTACTTC. Protein sequence: CASSAPNRGWYEQYF. The chain employs TRBV7-9 and TRBJ2-7, with 7 bases identical to TRBD1. Germline V gene sequence: CDR1 SEHNR, CDR2 FQNEAQ (reference sequence). With V trimmed by 5 bases and J by 4 bases, 11 bases remained unmatched. The CDR3 is made up of 15 amino acids.

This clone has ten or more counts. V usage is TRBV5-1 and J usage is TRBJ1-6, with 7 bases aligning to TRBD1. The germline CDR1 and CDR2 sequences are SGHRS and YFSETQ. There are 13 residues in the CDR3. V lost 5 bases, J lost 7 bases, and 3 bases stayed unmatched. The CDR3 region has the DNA TGCGCCAGCAGTCAGGGGGGGAATTCACCCCTCCACTTT. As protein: CASSQGGNSPLHF.

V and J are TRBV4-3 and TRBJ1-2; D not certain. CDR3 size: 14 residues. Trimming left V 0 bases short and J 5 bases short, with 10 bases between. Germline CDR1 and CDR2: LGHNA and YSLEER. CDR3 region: CASSQDSYSYGYTF. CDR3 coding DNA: TGCGCCAGCAGCCAAGACAGTTATTCGTATGGCTACACCTTC.

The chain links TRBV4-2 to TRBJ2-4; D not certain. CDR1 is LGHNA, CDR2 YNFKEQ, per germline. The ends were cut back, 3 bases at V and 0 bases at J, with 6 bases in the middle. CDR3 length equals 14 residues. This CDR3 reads CASSQLQAKNIQYF. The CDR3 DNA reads TGTGCCAGCAGCCAGTTGCAAGCCAAAAACATTCAGTACTTC.

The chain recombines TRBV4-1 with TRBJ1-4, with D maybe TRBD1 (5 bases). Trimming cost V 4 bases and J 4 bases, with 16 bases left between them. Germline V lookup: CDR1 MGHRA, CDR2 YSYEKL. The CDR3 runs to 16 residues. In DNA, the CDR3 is TGCGCCAGCAGCCCCCTCCATGGGGCGATTAATGAAAAACTGTTTTTT. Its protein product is CASSPLHGAINEKLFF.

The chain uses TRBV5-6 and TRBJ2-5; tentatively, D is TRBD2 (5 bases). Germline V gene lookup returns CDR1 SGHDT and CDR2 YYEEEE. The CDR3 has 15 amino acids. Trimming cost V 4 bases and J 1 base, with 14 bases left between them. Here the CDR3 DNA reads TGTGCCAGCAGCACCGGACTTACGGCCCAAGAGACCCAGTACTTC. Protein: CASSTGLTAQETQYF.

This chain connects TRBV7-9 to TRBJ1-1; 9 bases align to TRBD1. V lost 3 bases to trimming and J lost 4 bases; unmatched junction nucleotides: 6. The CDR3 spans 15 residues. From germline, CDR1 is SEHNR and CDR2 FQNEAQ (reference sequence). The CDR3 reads CASSFQQGAFTEAFF. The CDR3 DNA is TGTGCCAGCAGCTTCCAACAGGGGGCGTTCACTGAAGCTTTCTTT.

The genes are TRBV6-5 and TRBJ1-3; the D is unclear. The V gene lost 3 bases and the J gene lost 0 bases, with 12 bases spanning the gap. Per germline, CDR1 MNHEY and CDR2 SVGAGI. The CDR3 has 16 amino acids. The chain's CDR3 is CASSYGRTFSGNTIYF. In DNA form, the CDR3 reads TGTGCCAGCAGTTATGGACGGACTTTCTCTGGAAACACCATATATTTT.